These 18 T cell receptor beta chains originate from one sample sequenced in a study of shared clonotypes between healthy human individuals. Clones were read by immunoSEQ multiplex PCR, and TCRdb kept only the in-frame ones, dropping some. The data contain 550,000 to 600,000 clones, around 81% of them singletons. Sequencing was carried out using PBMCs. The receptors here all came from a woman aged 40 to 55 in good health. Some clones in this sample may be carry-over from other donors' samples.

The chain combines TRBV2 with TRBJ1-1; D is unclear. Germline V gives CDR1 SNHLY, CDR2 FYNNEI. CDR3 length: 16 amino acids. V lost 3 bases to trimming and J lost 1 base, with 15 bases between them. CDR3 coding DNA: TGTGCCAGCAGTGACATACAGTCGACGGAGAACACTGAAGCTTTCTTT. It specifies CASSDIQSTENTEAFF.

This clone was counted a few times. The genes are TRBV18 and TRBJ2-1; maybe TRBD2 (6 bases). V lost 3 bases and J 0 bases, leaving 18 bases between the germline ends. CDR1 and CDR2 from the germline V gene are KGHSH and LQKENI. The CDR3 has 18 residues. The CDR3, as DNA: TGTGCCAGCTCACCTTCGGTAGCGGCACCGAGCTCCTACAATGAGCAGTTCTTC. This encodes CASSPSVAAPSSYNEQFF.

This clone was seen a single time. The chain employs TRBV15 and TRBJ2-3; 13 nucleotides match TRBD2. Germline V gives CDR1 LNHNV, CDR2 YYDKDF (reference sequence). V shed 3 bases, J shed 1 base, and the junction held 4 bases outside the gene matches. CDR3 length equals 17 residues. In DNA, the CDR3 is TGTGCCACCAGCAGGACTAGCGGGAGGAAGGGCACAGATACGCAGTATTTT. Protein: CATSRTSGRKGTDTQYF.

A word on this clone: The sample holds other DNA sequences that translate to the same CDR3. This rearrangement joins TRBV28 to TRBJ2-7; D may be TRBD1 or TRBD2 (5 bases each). The germline V gene encodes CDR1 MDHEN and CDR2 SYDVKM. This CDR3 spans 14 amino acids. The V end was cut by 2 bases, the J end by 4 bases, with 12 bases between. CDR3 protein: CASSLRQGAYEQYF. CDR3 nucleotide sequence: TGTGCCAGCAGTTTAAGGCAGGGAGCTTACGAGCAGTACTTC.

This chain links TRBV27 with TRBJ2-2; D not certain. The CDR3 loop spans 15 amino acids. Germline loops: CDR1 MNHEY, CDR2 SMNVEV (reference sequence). The V gene lost 5 bases and the J gene lost 2 bases, with 12 bases spanning the gap. The CDR3 loop is CASSPYPSNTGELFF. The CDR3 DNA reads TGTGCCAGCAGTCCGTACCCCTCTAACACCGGGGAGCTGTTTTTT.

This sequence joins TRBV29-1 and TRBJ2-7; TRBD1 aligns across 7 bases. Trimming at V came to 4 bases and at J to 4 bases, leaving 4 bases not matched to a gene. CDR3 size: 12 residues. The V gene's germline CDR1 is SQVTM and CDR2 ANQGSEA. The CDR3 DNA reads as TGCAGCGTTGGGGACAGAAGGTACGAGCAGTACTTC. Protein sequence: CSVGDRRYEQYF.

This chain links TRBV15 with TRBJ2-1; 12 bases map to TRBD2. CDR1 LNHNV and CDR2 YYDKDF come from the germline V gene (reference sequence). Losses at the gene ends were 1 base for V and 9 bases for J; bases not matched to a gene: 4. This CDR3 has 15 residues. CDR3 in amino acids: CATSRVLAGGLEQFF. The DNA for the CDR3 is TGTGCCACCAGCAGAGTCCTAGCGGGAGGGCTTGAGCAGTTCTTC. Complete variable domain (other parts from reference TRBV15 and TRBJ2-1): DAMVIQNPRYQVTQFGKPVTLSCSQTLNHNVMYWYQQKSSQAPKLLFHYYDKDFNNEADTPDNFQSRRPNTSFCFLDIRSPGLGDTAMYLCATSRVLAGGLEQFFGPGTRLTVL.

V gene TRBV29-1 combines with J gene TRBJ1-2; D is ambiguous. Trimming stripped 4 bases from V and 0 bases from J, with 6 bases between. CDR1 is SQVTM, CDR2 ANQGSEA, per germline. CDR3 length: 12 residues. The CDR3 region has the DNA TGCAGCGTTGGTAGGTCTAACTATGGCTACACCTTC. It is translated as CSVGRSNYGYTF.

The chain links TRBV29-1 to TRBJ1-2; 7 bases match TRBD1. J gave up 8 bases and V 4 bases, and 7 bases lay outside the gene matches. CDR1 and CDR2 from the germline V gene are SQVTM and ANQGSEA. The CDR3 is made up of 12 amino acids. The chain's CDR3 is CSVVSQGVGYTF. The CDR3 DNA reads as TGCAGCGTTGTTTCCCAGGGGGTCGGCTACACCTTC.

The rearrangement joins TRBV4-1 to TRBJ2-6; D unresolved. The germline V gene has CDR1 MGHRA and CDR2 YSYEKL. V was shortened by 1 base and J by 2 bases, with 6 bases between the two germline ends. The CDR3 loop spans 15 amino acids. CDR3 protein: CASSQGEAGANVLTF. In nucleotides, the CDR3 is TGCGCCAGCAGCCAAGGTGAAGCTGGGGCCAACGTCCTGACTTTC.

The rearrangement joins TRBV28 to TRBJ2-4; TRBD1 agrees at 8 bases. The J segment lost 0 bases and the V segment lost 8 bases, leaving 3 bases of the junction unmatched. The germline V gene has CDR1 MDHEN and CDR2 SYDVKM. The CDR3 is 14 amino acids. The CDR3 reads CASWTGIAKNIQYF. Written as DNA, the CDR3 is TGTGCCAGCTGGACAGGGATAGCCAAAAACATTCAGTACTTC.

The CDR3 spells CASSFPGGLSYEQYF. In nucleotides, the CDR3 is TGTGCCAGCAGTTTCCCGGGGGGGCTCTCCTACGAGCAGTACTTC. The V call is TRBV28, the J call TRBJ2-7, with 8 bases aligning to TRBD2. The CDR3 has 15 residues. Germline V gene sequence: CDR1 MDHEN, CDR2 SYDVKM. Trimming at V came to 3 bases and at J to 0 bases, leaving 4 bases not matched to a gene.

On this clone: The junction departs from the called germline gene at one end, perhaps through a read error. The rearrangement uses TRBV7-7 and TRBJ2-5, with a weak D call TRBD2 (6 bases). There are 15 residues in the CDR3. Germline-derived CDR1 and CDR2 are SSHAT and FNYEAQ (reference sequence). This CDR3 reads CASSSIGGIQETQYF. DNA for the CDR3: TGTGCTAGCAGCTCTATTGGGGGGATCCAAGAGACCCAGTACTTC.

The DNA for the CDR3 is TGTGCCAGCAGCTTAGCTCATCGGGGGAACACTGAAGCTTTCTTT. Translating gives CASSLAHRGNTEAFF. The rearrangement uses TRBV7-9 and TRBJ1-1; D not resolved. In germline, CDR1 is SEHNR, CDR2 FQNEAQ (reference sequence). V gave up 0 bases and J gave up 1 base, with 9 bases separating them. There are 15 residues in the CDR3.

This clone was seen many times. The V and J genes are TRBV10-3 and TRBJ2-1, with 8 bases fitting TRBD2. This CDR3 region has 14 residues. Trimming cost V 7 bases and J 7 bases; bases outside gene matches: 9. Germline-derived CDR1 and CDR2 are ENHRY and SYGVKD. The CDR3 DNA sequence: TGTGCCATCACCCCGGGACTAGGGTGGAATGAGCAGTTCTTC. Its translation is CAITPGLGWNEQFF.

This clone was detected a few times. This chain connects TRBV28 to TRBJ2-1, with TRBD2 matching 7 bases. The junction had 12 bases not matched to a gene; V was cut back by 5 bases and J by 2 bases. The germline CDR1 and CDR2 sequences are MDHEN and SYDVKM. This CDR3 region has 17 residues. CDR3 protein: CASSTIKSGAAYNEQFF. CDR3 in DNA: TGTGCCAGCAGTACCATTAAAAGCGGGGCAGCCTACAATGAGCAGTTCTTC.

V is TRBV5-1 and J is TRBJ1-6, with D unclear. The germline V gene encodes CDR1 SGHRS and CDR2 YFSETQ. This CDR3 spans 14 amino acids. V was pared by 0 bases and J by 8 bases, with 9 bases between. The CDR3 spells CASSLGGFDSPLHF. The CDR3 DNA reads as TGCGCCAGCAGCTTGGGAGGGTTTGATTCACCCCTCCACTTT. The complete variable domain, with remaining parts taken from reference TRBV5-1 and TRBJ1-6, reads KAGVTQTPRYLIKTRGQQVTLSCSPISGHRSVSWYQQTPGQGLQFLFEYFSETQRNKGNFPGRFSGRQFSNSRSEMNVSTLELGDSALYLCASSLGGFDSPLHFGNGTRLTVT.

A remark on this clone: This may come from a read error, since a much larger clone is one base off. This chain uses TRBV4-1 with TRBJ2-7; 10 bases map to TRBD1. Germline V gene sequence: CDR1 MGHRA, CDR2 YSYEKL. The V gene end was trimmed by 4 bases and the J gene end by 2 bases; junction bases not matched to a gene: 2. The CDR3 has 14 amino acids. As DNA, the CDR3 is TGCGCCAGCAGCCCCGGACAGGGGGCCTACGAGCAGTACTTC. It specifies CASSPGQGAYEQYF.